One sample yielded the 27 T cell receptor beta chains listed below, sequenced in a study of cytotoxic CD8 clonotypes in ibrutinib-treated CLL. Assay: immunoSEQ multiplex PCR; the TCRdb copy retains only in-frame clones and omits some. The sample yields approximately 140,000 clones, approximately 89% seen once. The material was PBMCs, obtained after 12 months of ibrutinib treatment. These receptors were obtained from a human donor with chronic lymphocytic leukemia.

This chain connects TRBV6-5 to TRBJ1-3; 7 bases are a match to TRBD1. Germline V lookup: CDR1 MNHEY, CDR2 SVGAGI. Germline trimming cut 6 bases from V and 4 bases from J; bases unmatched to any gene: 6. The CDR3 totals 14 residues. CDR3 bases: TGTGCCAGCAGAAGACAGGGAGGCGGAAACACCATATATTTT. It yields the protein CASRRQGGGNTIYF.

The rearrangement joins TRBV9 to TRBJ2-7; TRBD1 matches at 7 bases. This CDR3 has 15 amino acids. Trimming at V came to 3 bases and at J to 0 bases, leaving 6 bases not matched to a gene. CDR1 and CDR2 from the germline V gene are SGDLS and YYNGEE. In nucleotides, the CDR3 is TGTGCCAGCAGCGCCGCGACAGGGAGCTCCTACGAGCAGTACTTC. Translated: CASSAATGSSYEQYF.

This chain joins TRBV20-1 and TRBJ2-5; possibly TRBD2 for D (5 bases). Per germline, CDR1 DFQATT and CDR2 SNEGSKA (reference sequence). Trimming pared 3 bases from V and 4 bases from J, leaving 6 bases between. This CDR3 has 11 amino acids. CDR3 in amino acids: CSASTRETQYF. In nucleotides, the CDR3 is TGCAGTGCTAGTACTAGAGAGACCCAGTACTTC.

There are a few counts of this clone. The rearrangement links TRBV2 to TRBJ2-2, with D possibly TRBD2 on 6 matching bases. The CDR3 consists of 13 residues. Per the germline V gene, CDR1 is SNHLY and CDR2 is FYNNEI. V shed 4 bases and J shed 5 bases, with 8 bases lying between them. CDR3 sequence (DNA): TGTGCCAGCAGTGTAGGAGGGACCGGGGAGCTGTTTTTT. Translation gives CASSVGGTGELFF.

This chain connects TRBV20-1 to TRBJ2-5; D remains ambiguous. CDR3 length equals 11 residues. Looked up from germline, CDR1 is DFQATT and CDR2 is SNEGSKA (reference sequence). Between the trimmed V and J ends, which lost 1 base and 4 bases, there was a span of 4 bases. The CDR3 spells CSARGAETQYF. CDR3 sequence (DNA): TGCAGTGCTAGAGGGGCAGAGACCCAGTACTTC.

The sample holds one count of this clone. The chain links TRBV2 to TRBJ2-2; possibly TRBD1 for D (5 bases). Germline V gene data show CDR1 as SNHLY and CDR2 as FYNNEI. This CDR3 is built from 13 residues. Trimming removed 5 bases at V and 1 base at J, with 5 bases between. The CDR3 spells CASSQGNTGELFF. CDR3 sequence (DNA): TGTGCCAGCAGTCAGGGGAACACCGGGGAGCTGTTTTTT.

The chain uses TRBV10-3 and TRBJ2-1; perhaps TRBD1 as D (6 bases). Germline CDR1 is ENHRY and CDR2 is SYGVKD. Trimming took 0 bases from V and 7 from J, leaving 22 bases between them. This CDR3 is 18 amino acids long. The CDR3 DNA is TGTGCCATCAGTGAGTCGAGGGTAATTCCGGGACAAGGGAATGAGCAGTTCTTC. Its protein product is CAISESRVIPGQGNEQFF.

The CDR3 nucleotides are TGTGCCAGCAGCCAACAGGGGGGGAACACCGGGGAGCTGTTTTTT. It codes for CASSQQGGNTGELFF. The chain has TRBV4-2 and TRBJ2-2; TRBD1 might be the D (7 bases). CDR1 is LGHNA, CDR2 YNFKEQ, per germline. V gave up 2 bases and J gave up 1 base, with 8 bases separating them. The CDR3 length is 15 residues.

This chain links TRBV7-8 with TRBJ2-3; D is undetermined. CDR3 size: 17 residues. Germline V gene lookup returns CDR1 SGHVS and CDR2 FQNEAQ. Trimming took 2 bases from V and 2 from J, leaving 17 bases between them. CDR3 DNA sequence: TGTGCCAGCAGCTTATATCCGCTAACTCTGTCCACAGATACGCAGTATTTT. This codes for CASSLYPLTLSTDTQYF.

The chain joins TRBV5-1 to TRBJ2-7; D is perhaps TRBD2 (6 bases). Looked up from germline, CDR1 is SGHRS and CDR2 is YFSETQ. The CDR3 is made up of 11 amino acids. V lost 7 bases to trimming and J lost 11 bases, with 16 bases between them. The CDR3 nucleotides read TGCGCCAGCCCAAAAATGGGGGAGGAGTACTTC. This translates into CASPKMGEEYF.

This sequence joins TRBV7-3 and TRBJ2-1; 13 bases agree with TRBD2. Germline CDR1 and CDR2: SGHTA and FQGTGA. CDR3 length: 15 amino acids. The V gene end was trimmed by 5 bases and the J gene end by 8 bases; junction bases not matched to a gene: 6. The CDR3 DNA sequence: TGTGCCAGCAGCAGGACTAGCGGGAGTAGACATGAGCAGTTCTTC. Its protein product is CASSRTSGSRHEQFF.

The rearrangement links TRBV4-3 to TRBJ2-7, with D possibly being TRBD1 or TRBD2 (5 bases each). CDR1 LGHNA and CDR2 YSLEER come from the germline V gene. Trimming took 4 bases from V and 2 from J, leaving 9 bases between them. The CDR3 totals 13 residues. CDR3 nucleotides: TGCGCCAGCAGCCGGGGACCGGCCTACGAGCAGTACTTC. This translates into CASSRGPAYEQYF.

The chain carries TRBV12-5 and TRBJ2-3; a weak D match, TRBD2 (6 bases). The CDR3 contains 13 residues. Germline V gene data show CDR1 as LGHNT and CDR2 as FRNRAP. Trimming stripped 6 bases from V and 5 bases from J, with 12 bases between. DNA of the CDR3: TGTGCTAGTGGCCCGACTAGGGGAGATACGCAGTATTTT. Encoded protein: CASGPTRGDTQYF. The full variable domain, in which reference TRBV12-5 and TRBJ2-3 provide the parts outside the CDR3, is DARVTQTPRHKVTEMGQEVTMRCQPILGHNTVFWYRQTMMQGLELLAYFRNRAPLDDSGMPKDRFSAEMPDATLATLKIQPSEPRDSAVYFCASGPTRGDTQYFGPGTRLTVL.

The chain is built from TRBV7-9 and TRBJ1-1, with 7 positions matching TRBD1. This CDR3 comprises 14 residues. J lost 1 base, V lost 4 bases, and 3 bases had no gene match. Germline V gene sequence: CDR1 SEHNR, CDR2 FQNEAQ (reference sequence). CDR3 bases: TGTGCCAGCAGCTGGGGACAGCGGAACACTGAAGCTTTCTTT. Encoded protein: CASSWGQRNTEAFF.

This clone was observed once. This CDR3 reads CASSIPQAQYGYTF. The CDR3 DNA reads TGTGCCAGCAGTATCCCCCAGGCCCAATATGGCTACACCTTC. This chain uses TRBV28 with TRBJ1-2; D not certain. Germline V gene sequence: CDR1 MDHEN, CDR2 SYDVKM. The V end was cut by 5 bases, the J end by 5 bases, with 15 bases between. The CDR3 runs to 14 residues.

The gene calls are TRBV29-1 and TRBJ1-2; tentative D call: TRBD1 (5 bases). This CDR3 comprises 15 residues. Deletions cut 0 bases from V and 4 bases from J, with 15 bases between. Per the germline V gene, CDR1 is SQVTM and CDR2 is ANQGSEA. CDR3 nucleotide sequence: TGCAGCGTTGAAGAAACGGGGGGGACTTTCTATGGCTACACCTTC. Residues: CSVEETGGTFYGYTF.

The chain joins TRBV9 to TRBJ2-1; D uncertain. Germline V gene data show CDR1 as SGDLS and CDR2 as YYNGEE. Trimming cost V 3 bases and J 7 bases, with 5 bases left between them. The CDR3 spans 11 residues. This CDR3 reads CASSGLNEQFF. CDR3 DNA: TGTGCCAGCAGCGGCTTAAATGAGCAGTTCTTC.

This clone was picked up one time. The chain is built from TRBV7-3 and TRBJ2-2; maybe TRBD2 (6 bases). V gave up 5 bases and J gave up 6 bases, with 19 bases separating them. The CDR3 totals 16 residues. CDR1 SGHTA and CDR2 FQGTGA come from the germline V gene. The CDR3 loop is CASSPKTSIGSGELFF. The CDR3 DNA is TGTGCCAGCAGCCCCAAAACTAGCATCGGGTCCGGGGAGCTGTTTTTT.

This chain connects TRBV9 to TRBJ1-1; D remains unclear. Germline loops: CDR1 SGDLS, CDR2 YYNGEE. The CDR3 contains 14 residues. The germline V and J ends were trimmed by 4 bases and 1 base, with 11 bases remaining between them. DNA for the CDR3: TGTGCCAGCAGCCCCCGTAGTTCGAACACTGAAGCTTTCTTT. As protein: CASSPRSSNTEAFF.

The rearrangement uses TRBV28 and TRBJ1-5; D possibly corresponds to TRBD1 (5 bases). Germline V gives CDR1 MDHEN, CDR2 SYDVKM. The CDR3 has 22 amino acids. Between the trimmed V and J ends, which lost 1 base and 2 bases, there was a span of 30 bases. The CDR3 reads CASSLFGMGLGRNPFGNQPQHF. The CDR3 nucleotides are TGTGCCAGCAGTTTATTTGGTATGGGTTTGGGACGGAACCCTTTTGGCAATCAGCCCCAGCATTTT.

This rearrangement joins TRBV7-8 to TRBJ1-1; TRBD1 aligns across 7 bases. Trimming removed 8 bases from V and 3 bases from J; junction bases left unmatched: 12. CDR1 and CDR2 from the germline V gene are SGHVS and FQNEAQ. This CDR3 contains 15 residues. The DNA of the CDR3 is TGTGCCAGCCTAGGGGGGGGACAGACACACACTGAAGCTTTCTTT. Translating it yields CASLGGGQTHTEAFF. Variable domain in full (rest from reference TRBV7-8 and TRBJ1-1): GAGVSQSPRYKVAKRGQDVALRCDPISGHVSLFWYQQALGQGPEFLTYFQNEAQLDKSGLPSDRFFAERPEGSVSTLKIQRTQQEDSAVYLCASLGGGQTHTEAFFGQGTRLTVV.

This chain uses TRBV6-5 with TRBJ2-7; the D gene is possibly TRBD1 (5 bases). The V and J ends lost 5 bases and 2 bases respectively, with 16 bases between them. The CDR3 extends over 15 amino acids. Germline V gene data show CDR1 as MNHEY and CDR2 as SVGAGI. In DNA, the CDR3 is TGTGCCAGCAGTCGGACCTTAGGGGTCCCCTACGAGCAGTACTTC. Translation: CASSRTLGVPYEQYF.

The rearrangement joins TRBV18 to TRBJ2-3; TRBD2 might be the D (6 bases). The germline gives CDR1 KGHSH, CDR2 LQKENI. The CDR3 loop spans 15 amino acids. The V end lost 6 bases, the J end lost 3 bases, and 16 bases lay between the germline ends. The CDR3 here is CASSGSEGRTDTQYF. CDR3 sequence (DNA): TGTGCCAGCTCTGGGTCAGAGGGGAGGACAGATACGCAGTATTTT.

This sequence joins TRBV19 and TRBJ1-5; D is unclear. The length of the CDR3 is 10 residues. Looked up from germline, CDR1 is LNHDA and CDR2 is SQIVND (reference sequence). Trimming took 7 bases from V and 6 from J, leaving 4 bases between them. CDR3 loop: CASNSQPQHF. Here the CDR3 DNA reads TGTGCCAGTAACTCTCAGCCCCAGCATTTT.

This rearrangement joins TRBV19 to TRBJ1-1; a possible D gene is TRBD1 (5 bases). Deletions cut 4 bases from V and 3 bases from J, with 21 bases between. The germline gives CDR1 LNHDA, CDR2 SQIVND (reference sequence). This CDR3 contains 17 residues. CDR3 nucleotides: TGTGCCAGTAGTAGACCCCTTTCGGGGCAGGTGGACACTGAAGCTTTCTTT. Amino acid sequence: CASSRPLSGQVDTEAFF.

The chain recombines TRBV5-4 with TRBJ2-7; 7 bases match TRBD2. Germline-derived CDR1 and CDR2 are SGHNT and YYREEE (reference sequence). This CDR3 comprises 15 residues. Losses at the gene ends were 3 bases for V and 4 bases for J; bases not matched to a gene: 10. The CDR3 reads CASSYTGTKVYEQYF. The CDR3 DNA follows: TGTGCCAGCAGCTATACCGGGACTAAAGTTTACGAGCAGTACTTC.

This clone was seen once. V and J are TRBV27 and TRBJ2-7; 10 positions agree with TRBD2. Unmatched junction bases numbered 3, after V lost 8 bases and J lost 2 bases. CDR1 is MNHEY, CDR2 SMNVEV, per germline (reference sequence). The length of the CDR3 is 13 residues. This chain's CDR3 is CASGSGRAYEQYF. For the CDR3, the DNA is TGTGCCAGCGGGAGCGGGAGGGCCTACGAGCAGTACTTC.